Shown below are 9 T cell receptor beta chains from a single sample sequenced in a study of immune heterogeneity within non-small cell lung tumors (dated by TCRdb to 2017 to 2018). The TCR template was genomic DNA extracted from bulk tumor tissue, and around 610 ng of gDNA was amplified for each sample. During surgery, multiple biopsies were taken from each primary tumor, with sampling sites spaced as far apart as possible within the tumor mass. Patients in the study cohort, which was described as untreated, were newly diagnosed NSCLC cases going through curative surgery. The sequencing machine was a HiSeq X Ten. The TCR beta CDR3 region was amplified with a multiplex PCR system whose first round of around 10 cycles used 32 V-gene forward primers and 13 J-gene reverse primers. The public reads were quality trimmed at Q25 with fastp and then assembled into clones with MiXCR by TCRdb, keeping productive beta chains. Every CDR3 protein is listed once, alongside the most common genes and DNA of its rows. Present in this sample are some 10,000 distinct CDR3 sequences, around 29% of which were seen just once. 11% of the sample belongs to the ten largest clones.

What was sequenced was lung tumor tissue. Receptors were obtained from a man aged 55 to 70 with non-small cell lung cancer.

This clonotype was seen a few times. A much more abundant neighbour one base away suggests this may be a read error. The CDR3 bases are TGCGCCAGCGGCCCGGGACCAATGAACACTGAAGCTTTCTTT. Protein product: CASGPGPMNTEAFF. This chain links TRBV5-1 with TRBJ1-1; a weak D match, TRBD1 (5 bases). The germline V gene has CDR1 SGHRS and CDR2 YFSETQ. The CDR3 is made up of 14 amino acids. With 7 bases removed from V and 0 bases from J, the gap between germline ends came to 13 bases.

This clonotype was detected many times. The chain joins TRBV20-1 to TRBJ2-7, with D possibly TRBD2 on 6 matching bases. The V gene's germline CDR1 is DFQATT and CDR2 SNEGSKA (reference sequence). This CDR3 has 11 amino acids. V lost 0 bases, J lost 7 bases, and 7 bases lay in between. CDR3 coding DNA: TGCAGTGCTAGAGATCGGGGGGAGCAGTACTTC. Amino acids: CSARDRGEQYF.

This clonotype showed up many times. This sequence joins TRBV7-9 and TRBJ2-1; D gene uncertain. Trimming cost V 3 bases and J 2 bases, with 8 bases left between them. CDR1 and CDR2 from the germline V gene are SEHNR and FQNEAQ (reference sequence). There are 14 residues in the CDR3. The CDR3 nucleotides are TGTGCCAGCAGCTTTCATGCTACCTACAATGAGCAGTTCTTC. This codes for CASSFHATYNEQFF.

This clonotype turned up a few times. A much more abundant neighbour one base away suggests this may be a read error. The chain is built from TRBV11-3 and TRBJ2-3; 10 nucleotides line up with TRBD2. The ends lost 5 bases at V and 5 bases at J; junction bases unmatched: 7. CDR1 SGHNT and CDR2 YENEEA come from the germline V gene. CDR3 length equals 15 residues. CDR3 loop: CASSPGAGGVDTQYF. CDR3 sequence (DNA): TGTGCCAGCAGCCCTGGAGCGGGAGGGGTAGATACGCAGTATTTT.

In its sample, this clonotype was seen many times. V gene TRBV7-2 combines with J gene TRBJ2-7, with D perhaps matching TRBD2 (6 bases). This CDR3 spans 12 amino acids. Germline-derived CDR1 and CDR2 are SGHTA and FQGNSA. Trimming removed 1 base at V and 12 bases at J, with 13 bases between. The CDR3 here is CASSLGAGFLYF. CDR3 nucleotide sequence: TGTGCCAGCAGCTTAGGGGCGGGATTTCTGTACTTC. Supplemented by reference TRBV7-2 and TRBJ2-7, the full variable domain reads GAGVSQSPSNKVTEKGKDVELRCDPISGHTALYWYRQSLGQGLEFLIYFQGNSAPDKSGLPSDRFSAERTGGSVSTLTIQRTQQEDSAVYLCASSLGAGFLYFGPGTRLTVT.

The rearrangement joins TRBV7-2 to TRBJ2-7; TRBD1 matches at 7 bases. The CDR3 has 15 amino acids. V lost 2 bases to trimming and J lost 1 base; unmatched junction nucleotides: 5. Per germline, CDR1 SGHTA and CDR2 FQGNSA. The CDR3 sequence is CASSLLVRGSYEQYF. For the CDR3, the DNA is TGTGCCAGCAGCTTATTGGTCAGGGGGTCCTACGAGCAGTACTTC.

The count of this clonotype is one. This chain uses TRBV7-2 with TRBJ2-7; no clear D gene. V lost 1 base and J lost 3, with 7 bases in between. This CDR3 has 13 amino acids. The germline CDR1 and CDR2 sequences are SGHTA and FQGNSA. The CDR3 coding sequence is TGTGCCAGCAGCTTAGATTACGGCTACGAGCAGTACTTC. Amino acid sequence: CASSLDYGYEQYF.

This clonotype was seen repeatedly, ten times or more. The chain links TRBV7-9 to TRBJ2-2; the match to TRBD2 covers 15 bases. J lost 1 base, V lost 2 bases, and 5 bases had no gene match. In germline, CDR1 is SEHNR, CDR2 FQNEAQ (reference sequence). The CDR3 has 19 amino acids. The CDR3 sequence is CASSLYGTSGRLNTGELFF. Here the CDR3 DNA reads TGTGCCAGCAGCTTATACGGGACTAGCGGGAGGCTGAACACCGGGGAGCTGTTTTTT.

The chain recombines TRBV24-1 with TRBJ2-3; D possibly matches TRBD1 or TRBD2 (5 bases each). This CDR3 is built from 16 residues. V was pared by 1 base and J by 0 bases, with 10 bases between. The V gene's germline CDR1 is KGHDR and CDR2 SFDVKD. The CDR3 is CATSDFLGRSTDTQYF. The CDR3 nucleotides read TGTGCCACCAGTGATTTCCTGGGACGCAGCACAGATACGCAGTATTTT.